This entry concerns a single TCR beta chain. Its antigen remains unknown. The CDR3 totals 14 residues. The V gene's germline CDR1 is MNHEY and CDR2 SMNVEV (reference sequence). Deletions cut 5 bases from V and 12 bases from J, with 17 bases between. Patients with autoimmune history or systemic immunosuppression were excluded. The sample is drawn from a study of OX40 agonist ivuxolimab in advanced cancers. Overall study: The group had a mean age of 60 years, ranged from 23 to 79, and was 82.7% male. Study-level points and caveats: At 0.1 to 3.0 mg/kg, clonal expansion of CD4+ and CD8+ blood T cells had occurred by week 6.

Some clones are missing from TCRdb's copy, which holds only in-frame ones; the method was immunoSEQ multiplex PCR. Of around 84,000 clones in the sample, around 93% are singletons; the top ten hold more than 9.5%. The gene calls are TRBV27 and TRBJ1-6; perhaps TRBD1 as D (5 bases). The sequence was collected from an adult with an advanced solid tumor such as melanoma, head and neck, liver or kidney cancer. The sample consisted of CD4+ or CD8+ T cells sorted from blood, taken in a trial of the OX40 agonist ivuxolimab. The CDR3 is CASSLWPLGEPLHF. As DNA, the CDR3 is TGTGCCAGCAGTCTCTGGCCCTTGGGGGAACCCCTCCACTTT.